The TCR beta chain under discussion was sequenced for a study of CD8 T cells in Susac syndrome. Controls were drawn from healthy donors and were matched for age and sex. V dropped 3 bases and J dropped 5 bases, with 14 bases sitting between them. This CDR3 spans 15 amino acids. Germline V gives CDR1 KGHSH, CDR2 LQKENI. After extraction with the RNeasy kit, about 0.45 to 1 ug of the RNA was reverse transcribed using random hexamers. TCRdb re-called the immunoSEQ multiplex PCR reads through MiXCR, storing one row per CDR3 protein. The table has some 190,000 distinct CDR3 sequences, less than 95% seen once.

The receptor comes from a human donor in good health. V gene TRBV18 combines with J gene TRBJ2-1; D could derive from TRBD1 or TRBD2 (6 bases each). Sequencing used CD4+ T cells from PBMCs. The CDR3 loop reads CASSPMGGENNEQFF. The CDR3 bases are TGTGCCAGCTCACCGATGGGGGGCGAGAACAATGAGCAGTTCTTC.